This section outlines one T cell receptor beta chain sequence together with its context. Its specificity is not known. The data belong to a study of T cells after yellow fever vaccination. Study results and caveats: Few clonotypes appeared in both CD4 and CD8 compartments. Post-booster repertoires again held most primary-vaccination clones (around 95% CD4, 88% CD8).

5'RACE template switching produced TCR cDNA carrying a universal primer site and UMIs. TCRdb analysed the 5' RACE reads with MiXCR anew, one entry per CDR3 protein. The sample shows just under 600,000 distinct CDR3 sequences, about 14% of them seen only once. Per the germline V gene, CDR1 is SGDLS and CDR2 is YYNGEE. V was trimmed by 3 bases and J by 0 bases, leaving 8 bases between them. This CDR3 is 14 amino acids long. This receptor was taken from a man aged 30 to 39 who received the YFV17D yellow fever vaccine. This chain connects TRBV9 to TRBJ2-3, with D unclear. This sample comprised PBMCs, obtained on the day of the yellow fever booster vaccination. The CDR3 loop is CASSGLYSTDTQYF. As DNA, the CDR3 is TGTGCCAGCAGCGGGCTGTATAGCACAGATACGCAGTATTTT.